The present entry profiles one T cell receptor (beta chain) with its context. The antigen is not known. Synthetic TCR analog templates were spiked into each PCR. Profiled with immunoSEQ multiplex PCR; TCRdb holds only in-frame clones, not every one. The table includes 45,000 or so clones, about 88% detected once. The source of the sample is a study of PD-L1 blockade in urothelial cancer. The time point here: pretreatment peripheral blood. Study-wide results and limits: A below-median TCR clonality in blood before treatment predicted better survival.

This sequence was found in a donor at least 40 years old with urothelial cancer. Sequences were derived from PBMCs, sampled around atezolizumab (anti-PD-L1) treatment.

Here the CDR3 reads CASKPPGGNTGELFF. The CDR3 DNA sequence: TGTGCCAGCAAGCCCCCAGGGGGGAACACCGGGGAGCTGTTTTTT. This sequence joins TRBV2 and TRBJ2-2; 7 bases are a match to TRBD1. Germline CDR1 SNHLY, CDR2 FYNNEI. The CDR3 sequence is 15 residues long. V was pared by 7 bases and J by 1 base, with 6 bases of the junction left unmatched.